The 2 T cell receptor beta chains below all came from one sample that was sequenced in a study of identical twins. TCRdb recomputed calls from the 5' RACE reads with MiXCR, one row per CDR3 protein. The sample consists of approximately 530,000 distinct CDR3 sequences, more than 20% of them appearing once. The same specimen was also included in a second study, on yellow fever vaccine responses in identical twins.

Material for sequencing was CD4+ T cells sorted from blood. All receptors derive from a woman aged 18-35 years in good health.

V gene TRBV3-1 combines with J gene TRBJ1-2; 9 bases are shared with TRBD1. The CDR3 contains 14 residues. The V gene's germline CDR1 is LGHDT and CDR2 YNNKEL (reference sequence). V lost 6 bases, J lost 4 bases, and 6 bases stayed unmatched. In DNA, the CDR3 is TGTGCCAGCAGACGAGAACAGGGGGCCTATGGCTACACCTTC. Amino acids: CASRREQGAYGYTF.

This clonotype was detected many times. The chain couples TRBV12-3 or TRBV12-4 to TRBJ2-2, with TRBD1 as a possible D gene (6 bases). V was clipped by 3 bases and J by 0 bases, with 14 bases between them. This CDR3 region has 17 residues. The CDR3 region has the DNA TGTGCCAGCAGTTTTTTGGTGACAGGCGCGAACACCGGGGAGCTGTTTTTT. This codes for CASSFLVTGANTGELFF.